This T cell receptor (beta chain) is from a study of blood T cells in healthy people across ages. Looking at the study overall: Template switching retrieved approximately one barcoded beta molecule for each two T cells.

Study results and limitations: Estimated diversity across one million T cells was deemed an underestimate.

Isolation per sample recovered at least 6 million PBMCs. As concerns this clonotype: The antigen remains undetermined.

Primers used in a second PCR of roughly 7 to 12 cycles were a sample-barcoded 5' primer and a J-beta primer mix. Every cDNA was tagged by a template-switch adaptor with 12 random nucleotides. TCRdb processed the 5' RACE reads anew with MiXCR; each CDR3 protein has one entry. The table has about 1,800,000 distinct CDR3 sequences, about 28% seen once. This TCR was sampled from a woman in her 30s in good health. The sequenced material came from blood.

CDR3 in amino acids: CASSLIRGDEQYF. The CDR3, as DNA: TGTGCCAGCAGCTTAATCCGGGGGGACGAGCAGTACTTC. The chain joins TRBV7-2 to TRBJ2-7; TRBD2 aligns across 7 bases. Germline CDR1 and CDR2: SGHTA and FQGNSA. Losses at the gene ends were 2 bases for V and 5 bases for J; bases not matched to a gene: 3. CDR3 length equals 13 residues.